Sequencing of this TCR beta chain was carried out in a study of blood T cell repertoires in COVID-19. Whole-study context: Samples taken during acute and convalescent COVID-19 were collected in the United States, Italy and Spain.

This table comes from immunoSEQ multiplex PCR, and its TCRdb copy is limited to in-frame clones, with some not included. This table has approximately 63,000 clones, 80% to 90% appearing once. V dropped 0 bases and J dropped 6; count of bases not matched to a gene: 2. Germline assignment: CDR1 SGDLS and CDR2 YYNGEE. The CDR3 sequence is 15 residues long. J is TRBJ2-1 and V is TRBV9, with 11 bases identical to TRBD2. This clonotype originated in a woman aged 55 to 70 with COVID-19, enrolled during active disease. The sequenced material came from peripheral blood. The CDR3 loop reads CASSVEGTSGNEQFF. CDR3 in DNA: TGTGCCAGCAGCGTAGAAGGGACTAGCGGCAATGAGCAGTTCTTC.